Following are 15 T cell receptor beta chains from one sample sequenced in a study of neurological immune-mediated disorders. Sample time point: technical triplicate 2. TCRdb fed the 5' RACE reads into MiXCR, producing one record per CDR3 protein. This table has more than 30,000 distinct CDR3 sequences, about an eighth appearing once. Sequencing was carried out using CD4+ T cells from blood. These receptor sequences come from a female donor with HTLV-1-associated myelopathy (HAM/TSP).

This clonotype occurred many times. The V and J genes are TRBV12-3 or TRBV12-4 and TRBJ2-2, with 10 bases fitting TRBD1. The CDR3 sequence is 15 residues long. V dropped 4 bases and J dropped 7; count of bases not matched to a gene: 6. CDR3 in DNA: TGTGCCAGCAGTTCCCGGGACAGGGGATACGGGGAGCTGTTTTTT. This codes for CASSSRDRGYGELFF.

This clonotype was recorded at least ten times. The genes are TRBV18 and TRBJ2-3; no clear D. CDR1 and CDR2 from the germline V gene are KGHSH and LQKENI. The CDR3 runs to 15 residues. Trimming took 3 bases from V and 0 from J, leaving 10 bases between them. CDR3 sequence (DNA): TGTGCCAGCTCACCTGCGCGGTCTAGCACAGATACGCAGTATTTT. Translation: CASSPARSSTDTQYF.

This clonotype was seen repeatedly, ten times or more. The chain carries TRBV30 and TRBJ2-5; 7 nucleotides agree with TRBD1. CDR3 length: 13 residues. Looked up from germline, CDR1 is GTSNPN and CDR2 is SVGIG (reference sequence). Trimming at V came to 4 bases and at J to 2 bases, leaving 4 bases not matched to a gene. The CDR3 sequence: CAWTRDRQETQYF. The CDR3 DNA follows: TGTGCCTGGACTCGGGACAGACAAGAGACCCAGTACTTC.

This clonotype was seen ten or more times. The V and J genes are TRBV10-3 and TRBJ2-1; TRBD1 matches at 8 bases. Trimming at V came to 3 bases and at J to 0 bases, leaving 4 bases not matched to a gene. CDR1 ENHRY and CDR2 SYGVKD come from the germline V gene. CDR3 length equals 16 residues. The CDR3 nucleotides are TGTGCCATCAGTGACAGGGGGCAAGGCTCCTACAATGAGCAGTTCTTC. Translating it yields CAISDRGQGSYNEQFF.

This clonotype showed up many times. The chain links TRBV6-5 to TRBJ1-1; the match to TRBD1 covers 7 bases. The CDR3 covers 13 residues. CDR1 is MNHEY, CDR2 SVGAGI, per germline. V lost 6 bases and J lost 6; bases outside the gene matches: 7. The CDR3 DNA is TGTGCCAGCAGGGCGAACAGGGGCGCTGAAGCTTTCTTT. This encodes CASRANRGAEAFF.

This chain joins TRBV18 and TRBJ2-1; 7 bases match TRBD1. V gave up 0 bases and J gave up 0 bases; unmatched junction bases: 8. Germline-derived CDR1 and CDR2 are KGHSH and LQKENI. This CDR3 spans 18 amino acids. The CDR3 loop reads CASSPPGWDSISYNEQFF. The CDR3 nucleotides read TGTGCCAGCTCACCACCAGGCTGGGACAGCATCTCCTACAATGAGCAGTTCTTC.

The J gene is TRBJ2-7, the V gene TRBV18; TRBD2 matches at 12 bases. The CDR3 loop spans 15 amino acids. The germline V gene has CDR1 KGHSH and CDR2 LQKENI. Unmatched junction bases numbered 3, after V lost 3 bases and J lost 3 bases. CDR3 sequence (DNA): TGTGCCAGCTCACCGACTAGCGGGAGTCGCTACGAGCAGTACTTC. Translation: CASSPTSGSRYEQYF.

This clonotype was seen more than once but under ten times. The V and J genes are TRBV6-5 and TRBJ2-3, with 10 bases identical to TRBD2. J was trimmed by 6 bases and V by 5 bases; bases with no gene match: 5. CDR1 is MNHEY, CDR2 SVGAGI, per germline. CDR3 length: 14 residues. CDR3 in amino acids: CASSLAGEVDTQYF. CDR3 in DNA: TGTGCCAGCAGTCTAGCGGGAGAGGTGGATACGCAGTATTTT.

This clonotype was counted ten times or more. The genes are TRBV29-1 and TRBJ2-7; 8 nucleotides align to TRBD2. The CDR3 totals 17 residues. V lost 3 bases, J lost 4 bases, and 17 bases stayed unmatched. Germline V lookup: CDR1 SQVTM, CDR2 ANQGSEA. The chain's CDR3 is CSVDFRSRTGGGYEQYF. In DNA, the CDR3 is TGCAGCGTTGATTTTAGGTCTCGAACGGGAGGGGGGTACGAGCAGTACTTC.

This clonotype was seen only a few times. The chain employs TRBV7-9 and TRBJ2-2; 12 bases map to TRBD2. Germline CDR1 is SEHNR and CDR2 is FQNEAQ (reference sequence). The CDR3 is 16 residues long. The V gene end was trimmed by 7 bases and the J gene end by 8 bases; junction bases not matched to a gene: 11. CDR3 sequence reads: CASTSNGLAGRGELFF. The CDR3, as DNA: TGTGCCAGCACATCAAACGGACTAGCGGGGCGTGGGGAGCTGTTTTTT.

This clonotype was observed many times. The chain recombines TRBV29-1 with TRBJ1-1; 7 bases map to TRBD1. Germline-derived CDR1 and CDR2 are SQVTM and ANQGSEA. Trimming cost V 3 bases and J 1 base; bases outside gene matches: 2. The CDR3 runs 13 residues. The CDR3 loop is CSVDKGANTEAFF. For the CDR3, the DNA is TGCAGCGTTGATAAGGGGGCGAACACTGAAGCTTTCTTT.

This clonotype has ten or more counts. The chain combines TRBV18 with TRBJ2-5; D is ambiguous. The length of the CDR3 is 15 residues. In germline, CDR1 is KGHSH, CDR2 LQKENI. V lost 0 bases and J 0 bases, leaving 8 bases between the germline ends. This CDR3 reads CASSPPYSYQETQYF. The CDR3 coding sequence is TGTGCCAGCTCACCACCGTACTCGTACCAAGAGACCCAGTACTTC. Full variable domain (outside the CDR3, taken from reference TRBV18 and TRBJ2-5): NAGVMQNPRHLVRRRGQEARLRCSPMKGHSHVYWYRQLPEEGLKFMVYLQKENIIDESGMPKERFSAEFPKEGPSILRIQQVVRGDSAAYFCASSPPYSYQETQYFGPGTRLLVL.

Many counts were recorded for this clonotype. V gene TRBV5-6 combines with J gene TRBJ2-2; 8 bases fit TRBD2. Germline lookup yields CDR1 SGHDT and CDR2 YYEEEE. The trim removed 4 bases at V and 5 bases at J, leaving 7 bases unmatched. The CDR3 covers 15 residues. This CDR3 is CASSSTGGPTGELFF. The CDR3 nucleotides are TGTGCCAGCAGCAGTACGGGGGGGCCAACCGGGGAGCTGTTTTTT.

This clonotype has at least ten counts. As DNA, the CDR3 is TGTGCCACACGGGACAGGGGGCAAGGAATTAATTCACCCCTCCACTTT. It translates to CATRDRGQGINSPLHF. This chain links TRBV28 with TRBJ1-6; 12 positions agree with TRBD1. The CDR3 length is 16 residues. The ends lost 10 bases at V and 6 bases at J; junction bases unmatched: 10. Germline V CDR1 and CDR2: MDHEN, SYDVKM.

This clonotype occurred many times. The V call is TRBV5-1, the J call TRBJ2-3, with 11 bases aligning to TRBD2. The CDR3 extends over 16 amino acids. The junction had 6 bases not matched to a gene; V was cut back by 2 bases and J by 4 bases. The V gene's germline CDR1 is SGHRS and CDR2 YFSETQ. The CDR3 sequence is CASSFSGRAEADTQYF. The CDR3, as DNA: TGCGCCAGCAGCTTTAGCGGGAGGGCCGAGGCAGATACGCAGTATTTT.